This TCR beta chain was profiled in a study of Ad26.COV2.S vaccination and SARS-CoV-2 variants. The table came from immunoSEQ multiplex PCR; TCRdb's copy has only in-frame clones and leaves some out. Of around 300,000 clones listed, roughly 90% are singletons. Comment on this clone: Its antigen is as yet unknown.

Study-level points and caveats: Participants given vaccine showed non-spike TCR breadth similar to that of placebo recipients. Reportedly, after vaccination the spike-specific CD8+ and CD4+ T cell responses displayed substantial breadth.

Germline CDR1 is LGHNA and CDR2 is YSLEER. The J segment lost 2 bases and the V segment lost 3 bases, leaving 3 bases of the junction unmatched. The length of the CDR3 is 15 residues. Treatment noted: roughly 18 received Ad26.COV2.S at low or high dose, single or two shots; about 5 received placebo; per-sample allocation not given. Day 63 after the first injection of vaccine or placebo was the sampling time. Sequences were derived from peripheral blood, sampled in a trial of Ad26.COV2.S vaccine versus placebo. This clonotype originated in a person between 18 and 59 years old who received the Ad26.COV2.S COVID-19 vaccine or a placebo. The chain links TRBV4-3 to TRBJ1-3, with 8 bases matching TRBD1. DNA of the CDR3: TGCGCCAGCAGCCAGCTGGACAGGGCTGGAAACACCATATATTTT. Translated, it gives CASSQLDRAGNTIYF.